In this sample, the clone carrying this T cell receptor (beta chain) turned up many times. The CDR3 contains 13 residues. The ends were cut back, 3 bases at V and 5 bases at J, with 10 bases in the middle. TCR beta CDR3 regions were amplified from RNA. The HTBI primer set drove a first-round RT-PCR of the TCR CDR3. TCRdb independently ran MiXCR on the multiplex PCR reads; one entry per CDR3 protein. The sample has roughly 380,000 distinct CDR3 sequences; around 18% are singletons. Diagnostic decisions used clinical symptoms, serum thyroxine and TRAb, thyroid ultrasound and orbital computed tomography. The sample originates from a study of T cells in Graves' hyperthyroidism and ophthalmopathy.

Sequenced material: blood. V is TRBV12-3 or TRBV12-4 and J is TRBJ1-1, with D maybe TRBD1 (6 bases). This clonotype originated in a woman aged 40 to 50 with Graves' ophthalmopathy. CDR3 coding DNA: TGTGCCAGCAGTTTCTCTCAGGGGACTGAAGCTTTCTTT. It encodes CASSFSQGTEAFF.